This T cell receptor beta chain stems from a study of cytomegalovirus exposure and HLA in healthy donors. Study in general: Across 300 to 400 genotyped donors, 65% to 90% landed in the Caucasian-associated ancestry cluster. Study-level points and caveats: In a later analysis, V- and J-gene trimming of beta chains associated with a DCLRE1C missense variant, replicated independently. Available immune exposure information covered CMV serostatus only. Presence/absence analyses rested on an assumption that sequencing depth was roughly uniform across donors.

Primers for the PCR totalled 60 Vbeta and 13 Jbeta. Only in-frame clones appear in the TCRdb table, and some are missing; sequencing was by immunoSEQ multiplex PCR. This table holds approximately 200,000 clones, about four fifths found once. The CDR3 consists of 14 residues. The germline V gene encodes CDR1 SNHLY and CDR2 FYNNEI. Trimming cost V 8 bases and J 0 bases; bases outside gene matches: 6. Of note for this clone: What it recognizes is unknown.

The chain carries TRBV2 and TRBJ1-1; TRBD1 matches 7 bases. The source material was PBMCs. This sequence was found in a woman between 25 and 40 years old in good health and CMV-seropositive. The chain's CDR3 is CASLGDRVNTEAFF. In DNA, the CDR3 is TGTGCCAGCTTGGGCGACAGGGTGAACACTGAAGCTTTCTTT. Full variable domain (rest looked up from reference TRBV2 and TRBJ1-1): EPEVTQTPSHQVTQMGQEVILRCVPISNHLYFYWYRQILGQKVEFLVSFYNNEISEKSEIFDDQFSVERPDGSNFTLKIRSTKLEDSAMYFCASLGDRVNTEAFFGQGTRLTVV.